This T cell receptor (beta chain) was sequenced for a study of blood T cell repertoires in COVID-19. Profiled with immunoSEQ multiplex PCR; TCRdb holds only in-frame clones, not every one. Of around 250,000 clones in the sample, approximately 88% were seen once. The CDR3 spans 15 residues. The V and J ends lost 4 bases and 8 bases respectively, with 18 bases between them. Looked up from germline, CDR1 is SGHVS and CDR2 is FNYEAQ. This sequence joins TRBV7-6 and TRBJ2-1; D is perhaps TRBD2 (6 bases). Sample: peripheral blood. This clonotype was obtained from a woman in her 40s who had recovered from COVID-19. The CDR3 sequence: CASSSYGSGVDEQFF. CDR3 sequence (DNA): TGTGCCAGCAGCTCCTACGGTTCGGGGGTGGATGAGCAGTTCTTC. Supplemented by reference TRBV7-6 and TRBJ2-1, the full variable domain reads GAGVSQSPRYKVTKRGQDVALRCDPISGHVSLYWYRQALGQGPEFLTYFNYEAQQDKSGLPNDRFSAERPEGSISTLTIQRTEQRDSAMYRCASSSYGSGVDEQFFGPGTRLTVL.